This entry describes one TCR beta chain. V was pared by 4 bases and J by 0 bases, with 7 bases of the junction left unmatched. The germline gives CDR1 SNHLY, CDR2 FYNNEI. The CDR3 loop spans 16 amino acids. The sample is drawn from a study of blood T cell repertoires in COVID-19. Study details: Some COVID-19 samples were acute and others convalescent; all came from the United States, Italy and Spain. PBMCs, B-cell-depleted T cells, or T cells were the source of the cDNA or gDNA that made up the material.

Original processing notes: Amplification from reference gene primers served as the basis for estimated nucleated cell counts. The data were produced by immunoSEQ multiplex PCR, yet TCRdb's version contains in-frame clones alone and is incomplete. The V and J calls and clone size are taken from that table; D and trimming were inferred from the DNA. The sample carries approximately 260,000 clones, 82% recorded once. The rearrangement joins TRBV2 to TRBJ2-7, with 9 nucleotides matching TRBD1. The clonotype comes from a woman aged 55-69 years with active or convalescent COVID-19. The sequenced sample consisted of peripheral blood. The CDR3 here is CASSVAGQGSSYEQYF. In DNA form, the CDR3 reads TGTGCCAGCAGTGTGGCTGGACAGGGGAGCTCCTACGAGCAGTACTTC.